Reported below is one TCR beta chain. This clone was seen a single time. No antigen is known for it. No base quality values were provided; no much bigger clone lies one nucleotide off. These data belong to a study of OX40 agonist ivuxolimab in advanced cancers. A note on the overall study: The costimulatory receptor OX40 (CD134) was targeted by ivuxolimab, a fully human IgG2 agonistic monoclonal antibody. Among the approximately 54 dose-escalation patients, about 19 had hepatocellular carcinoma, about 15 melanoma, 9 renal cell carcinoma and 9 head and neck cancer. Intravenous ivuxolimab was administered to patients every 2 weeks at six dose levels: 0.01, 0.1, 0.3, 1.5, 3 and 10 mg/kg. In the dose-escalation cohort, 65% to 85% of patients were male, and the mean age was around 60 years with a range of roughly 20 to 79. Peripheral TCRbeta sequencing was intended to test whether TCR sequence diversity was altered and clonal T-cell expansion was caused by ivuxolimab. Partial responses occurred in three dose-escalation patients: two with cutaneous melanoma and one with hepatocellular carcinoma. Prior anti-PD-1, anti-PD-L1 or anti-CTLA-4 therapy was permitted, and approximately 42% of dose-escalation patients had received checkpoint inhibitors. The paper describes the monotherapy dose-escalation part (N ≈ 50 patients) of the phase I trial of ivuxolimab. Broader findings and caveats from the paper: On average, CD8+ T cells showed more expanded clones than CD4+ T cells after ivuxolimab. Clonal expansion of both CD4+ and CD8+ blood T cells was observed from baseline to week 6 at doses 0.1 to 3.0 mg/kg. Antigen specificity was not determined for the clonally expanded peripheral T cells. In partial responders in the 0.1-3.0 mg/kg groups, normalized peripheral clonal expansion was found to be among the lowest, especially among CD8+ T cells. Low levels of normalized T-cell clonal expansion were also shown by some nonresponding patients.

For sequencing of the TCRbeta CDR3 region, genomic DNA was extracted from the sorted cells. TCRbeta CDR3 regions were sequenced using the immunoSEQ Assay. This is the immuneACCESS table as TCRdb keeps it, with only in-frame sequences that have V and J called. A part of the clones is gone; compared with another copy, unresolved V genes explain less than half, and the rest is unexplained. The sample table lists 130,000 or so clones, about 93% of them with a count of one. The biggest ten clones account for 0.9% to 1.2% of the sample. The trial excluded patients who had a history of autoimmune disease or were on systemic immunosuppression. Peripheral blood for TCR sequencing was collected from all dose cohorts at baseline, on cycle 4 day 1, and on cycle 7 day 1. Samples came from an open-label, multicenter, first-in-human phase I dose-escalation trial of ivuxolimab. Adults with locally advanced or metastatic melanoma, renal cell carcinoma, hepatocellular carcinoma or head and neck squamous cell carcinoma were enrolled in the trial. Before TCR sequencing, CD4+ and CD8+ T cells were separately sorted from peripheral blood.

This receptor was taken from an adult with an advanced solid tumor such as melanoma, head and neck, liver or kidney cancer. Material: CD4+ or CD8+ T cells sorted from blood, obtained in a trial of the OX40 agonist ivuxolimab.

The CDR3 here reads CASSRDGGAKNIQYF. The DNA sequence is given as TGCGCCAGCAGCCGAGATGGGGGAGCCAAAAACATTCAGTACTTC. The chain couples TRBV5-1 to TRBJ2-4; the D call could be TRBD1 or TRBD2, with each sharing 5 bases. From the cysteine through the phenylalanine, the CDR3 covers 15 amino acids. The read is trimmed to its CDR3 DNA, 45 bases read in frame from base 1. Cut back by 4 bases and 0 bases, the V and J ends lie 11 bases apart. The CDR1 and CDR2 encoded by the germline V gene are SGHRS and YFSETQ.